The T cell receptor beta chain described here comes from a study of a mutant IDH1 vaccine in newly diagnosed glioma. Study background: Visit V13 took place at week 47, and visit V12 happened at week 35.

Regarding this clone: Its antigen remains unknown.

CDR1 and CDR2 from the germline V gene are MNHNS and SASEGT. The CDR3 has 13 residues. V was shortened by 6 bases and J by 4 bases, with 10 bases between the two germline ends. Clones were read by immunoSEQ multiplex PCR, and TCRdb kept only the in-frame ones, dropping some. The sample records 35,000 to 50,000 clones, over 80% being singletons. Indicated time point: week 35, safety follow-up. Each dose delivered 300 ug of mutant IDH1 20-mer peptide subcutaneously with imiquimod. The vaccination schedule gave patients eight doses in weeks 1, 3, 5, 7, 11, 15, 19 and 23. Here the sequenced sample was PBMCs, taken from a glioma patient whose treatment included an IDH1 peptide vaccine. V is TRBV6-1 and J is TRBJ2-1, with D tentatively TRBD1 (6 bases). The clonotype comes from a man aged 50 to 59 with glioma. CDR3 residues: CASSLGQYNEQFF. The CDR3 DNA follows: TGTGCCAGCAGCCTCGGACAGTACAATGAGCAGTTCTTC.